Sequencing of this TCR beta chain was carried out in a study of cytomegalovirus exposure and HLA in healthy donors. General study results and limits: In most subjects, TCR beta sequences reportedly gave accurate predictions of HLA-A and HLA-B alleles. In a later analysis, at a false discovery rate of 0.05, 15,000 to 20,000 TCR beta sequences were associated with HLA alleles. As confirmed in vitro, a few CMV-associated chains were specific for CMV antigens.

Germline V gives CDR1 SGHTS, CDR2 YDEGEE. The CDR3 sequence is 16 residues long. V lost 4 bases, J lost 0 bases, and 14 bases lay in between. Points on this clone: What it binds is not known.

The PCR contained 60 Vbeta and 13 Jbeta primers. Method: immunoSEQ multiplex PCR; TCRdb's copy keeps in-frame clones and lacks some. The sample holds approximately 190,000 clones, around 80% seen once. The clonotype comes from a man in his forties in good health and CMV-seropositive. The chain has TRBV5-8 and TRBJ2-1; tentative D call: TRBD1 (5 bases). Sequenced sample: PBMCs. As DNA, the CDR3 is TGTGCCAGCAGCCCAATGGGGCGAAGCTCCTACAATGAGCAGTTCTTC. This translates into CASSPMGRSSYNEQFF.